Described below is a single T cell receptor beta chain sequence and its context. These data belong to a study of cytomegalovirus exposure and HLA in healthy donors. Primers for the PCR totalled 60 Vbeta and 13 Jbeta. TCRdb keeps only in-frame clones here, not all; method: immunoSEQ multiplex PCR. The sample has about 100,000 clones. Healthy people donating bone marrow made up the donors. The CDR3 sequence is 10 residues long. Deletions cut 6 bases from V and 7 bases from J, with 9 bases between. Germline CDR1 is DFQATT and CDR2 is SNEGSKA (reference sequence). J is TRBJ1-2 and V is TRBV20-1; D remains unclear. The sequencing input was PBMCs. The source of this sequence is a man aged 45-65 years in good health and CMV-seronegative. In DNA form, the CDR3 reads TGCAGTGCCGGTCTAGGTGGCTACACCTTC. As protein: CSAGLGGYTF.